This T cell receptor beta chain was retrieved from a study of PD-1 blockade in classical Hodgkin lymphoma. V lost 6 bases to trimming and J lost 0 bases; unmatched junction nucleotides: 9. Germline V gene data show CDR1 as SGHDT and CDR2 as YYEEEE. The CDR3 is made up of 16 amino acids. Measured with immunoSEQ multiplex PCR; TCRdb has only the in-frame clones, and not every one. The sample includes tens of thousands of clones, 80% of them seen just once. Patients all relapsed after autologous stem cell transplantation, and there was variation in brentuximab vedotin exposure. J is TRBJ1-3 and V is TRBV5-6, with 7 bases that match TRBD1. The TCR originated in a human donor with classical Hodgkin lymphoma. Sequencing used peripheral blood mononuclear cells (PBMCs), obtained before the second cycle of nivolumab. CDR3 in amino acids: CASNKQGVPSGNTIYF. The DNA for the CDR3 is TGTGCCAGCAACAAGCAGGGGGTCCCCTCTGGAAACACCATATATTTT. Together with reference TRBV5-6 and TRBJ1-3, the CDR3 gives the full variable domain: DAGVTQSPTHLIKTRGQQVTLRCSPKSGHDTVSWYQQALGQGPQFIFQYYEEEERQRGNFPDRFSGHQFPNYSSELNVNALLLGDSALYLCASNKQGVPSGNTIYFGEGSWLTVV.